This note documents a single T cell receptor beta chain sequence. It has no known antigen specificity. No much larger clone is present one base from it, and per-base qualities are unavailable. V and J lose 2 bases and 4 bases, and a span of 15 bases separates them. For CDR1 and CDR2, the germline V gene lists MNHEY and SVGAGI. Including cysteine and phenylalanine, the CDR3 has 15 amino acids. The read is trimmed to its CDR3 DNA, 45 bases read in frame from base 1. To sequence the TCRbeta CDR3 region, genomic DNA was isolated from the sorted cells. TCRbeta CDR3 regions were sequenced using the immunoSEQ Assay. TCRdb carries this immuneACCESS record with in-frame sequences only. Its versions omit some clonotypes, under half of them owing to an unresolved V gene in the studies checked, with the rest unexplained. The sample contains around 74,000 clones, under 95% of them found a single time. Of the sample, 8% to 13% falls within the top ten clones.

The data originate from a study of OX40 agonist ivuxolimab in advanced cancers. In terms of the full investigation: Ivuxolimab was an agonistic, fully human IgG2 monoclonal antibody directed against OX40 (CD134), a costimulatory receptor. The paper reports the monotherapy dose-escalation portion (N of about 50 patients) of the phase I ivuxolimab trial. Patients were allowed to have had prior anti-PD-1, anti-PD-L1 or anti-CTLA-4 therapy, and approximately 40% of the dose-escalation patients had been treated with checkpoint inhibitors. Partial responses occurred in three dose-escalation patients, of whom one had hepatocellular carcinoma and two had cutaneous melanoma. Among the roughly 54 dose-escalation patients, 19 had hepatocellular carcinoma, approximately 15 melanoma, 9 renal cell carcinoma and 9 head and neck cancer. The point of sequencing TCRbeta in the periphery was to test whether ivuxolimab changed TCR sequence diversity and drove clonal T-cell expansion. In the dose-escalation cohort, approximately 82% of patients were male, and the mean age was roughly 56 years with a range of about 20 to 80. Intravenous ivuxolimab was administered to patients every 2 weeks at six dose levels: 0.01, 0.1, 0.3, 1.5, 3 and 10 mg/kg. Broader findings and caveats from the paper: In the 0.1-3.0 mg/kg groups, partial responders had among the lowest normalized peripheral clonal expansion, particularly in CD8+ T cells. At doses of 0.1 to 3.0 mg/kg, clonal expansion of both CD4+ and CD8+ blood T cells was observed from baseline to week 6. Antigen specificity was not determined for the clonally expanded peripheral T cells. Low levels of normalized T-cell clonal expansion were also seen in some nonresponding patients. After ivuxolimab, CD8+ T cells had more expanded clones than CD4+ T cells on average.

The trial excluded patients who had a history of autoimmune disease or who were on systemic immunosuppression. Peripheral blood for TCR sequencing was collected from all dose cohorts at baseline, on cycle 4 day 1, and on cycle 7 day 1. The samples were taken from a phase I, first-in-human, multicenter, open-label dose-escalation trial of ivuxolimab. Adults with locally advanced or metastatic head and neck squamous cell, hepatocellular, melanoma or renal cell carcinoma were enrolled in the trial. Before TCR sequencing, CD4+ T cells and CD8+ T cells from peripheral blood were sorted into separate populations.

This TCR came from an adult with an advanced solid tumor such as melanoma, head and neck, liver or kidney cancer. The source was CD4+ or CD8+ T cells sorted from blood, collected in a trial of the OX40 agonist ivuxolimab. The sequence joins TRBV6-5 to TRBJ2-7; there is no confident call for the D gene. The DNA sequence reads TGTGCCAGCAGTTACACTCCTATATCTGAATACGAGCAGTACTTC. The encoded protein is CASSYTPISEYEQYF.